In this sample, the clone carrying this T cell receptor beta chain turned up many times. Its target is unknown. Building the TCR beta libraries relied on iRepertoire HTBI primers, and CDR3 regions underwent Arm-PCR. As handled by the study authors: The samples included under 75 TRBV and approximately 15 TRBJ segments. A single record per CDR3 protein comes from TCRdb applying MiXCR to the multiplex PCR reads. The V and J calls, along with clone size, are taken from TCRdb and not from the paper's own processing. The repertoire holds around 400,000 distinct CDR3 sequences, with roughly 25% as singletons. The source of the sample is a study of regulatory T cells in long-lasting Graves disease. Study-wide findings and caveats: Whereas new patients shared some 970 public clonotypes, persistent patients shared more, at a few thousand.

The CDR3 totals 16 residues. The germline V gene encodes CDR1 SGHAT and CDR2 FQNNGV. V was pared by 1 base and J by 5 bases, with 7 bases of the junction left unmatched. Time point: persistent/refractory GD, antithyroid drugs over 5 years with positive TRAb. TCR sequences were obtained from RNA taken from PBMCs. Staff drew roughly 9 milliliters of peripheral blood into EDTA tubes. This chain links TRBV11-2 with TRBJ2-2; 7 bases fit TRBD2. The clonotype was recovered from a woman in her forties with Graves disease. The sample consisted of peripheral blood mononuclear cells (PBMCs), taken when the disease was refractory, from a patient treated with antithyroid drugs. CDR3 bases: TGTGCCAGCAGCTTAGTTGCGGGAGAGGTTACCGGGGAGCTGTTTTTT. Translation gives CASSLVAGEVTGELFF.